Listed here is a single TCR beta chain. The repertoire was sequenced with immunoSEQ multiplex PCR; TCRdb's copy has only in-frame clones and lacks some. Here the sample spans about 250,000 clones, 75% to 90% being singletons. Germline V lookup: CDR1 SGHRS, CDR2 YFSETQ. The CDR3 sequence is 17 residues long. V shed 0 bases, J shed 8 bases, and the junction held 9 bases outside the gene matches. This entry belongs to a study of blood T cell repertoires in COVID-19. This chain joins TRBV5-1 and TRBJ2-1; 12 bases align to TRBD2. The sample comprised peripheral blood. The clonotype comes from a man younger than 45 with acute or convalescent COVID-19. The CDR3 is CASSLASTSGSKDEQFF. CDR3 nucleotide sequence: TGCGCCAGCAGCTTGGCTTCGACTAGCGGGAGCAAGGATGAGCAGTTCTTC.